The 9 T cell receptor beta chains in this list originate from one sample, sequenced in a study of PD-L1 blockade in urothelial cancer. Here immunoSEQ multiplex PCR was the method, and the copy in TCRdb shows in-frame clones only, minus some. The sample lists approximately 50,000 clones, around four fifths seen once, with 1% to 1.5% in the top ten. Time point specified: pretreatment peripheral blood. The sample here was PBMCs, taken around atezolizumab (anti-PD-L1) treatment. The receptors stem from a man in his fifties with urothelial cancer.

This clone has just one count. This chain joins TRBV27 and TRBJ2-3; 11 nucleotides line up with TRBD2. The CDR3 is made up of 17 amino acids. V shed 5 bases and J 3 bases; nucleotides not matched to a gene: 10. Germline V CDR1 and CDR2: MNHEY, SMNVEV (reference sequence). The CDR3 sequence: CASSAGTSGAPTDTQYF. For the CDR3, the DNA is TGTGCCAGCAGTGCCGGGACTAGCGGAGCCCCTACAGATACGCAGTATTTT.

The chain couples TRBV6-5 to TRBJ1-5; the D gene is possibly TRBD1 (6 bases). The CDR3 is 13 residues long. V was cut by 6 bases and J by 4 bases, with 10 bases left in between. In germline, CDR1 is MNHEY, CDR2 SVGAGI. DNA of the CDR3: TGTGCCAGCAGCCCCGACAGGAATCAGCCCCAGCATTTT. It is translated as CASSPDRNQPQHF.

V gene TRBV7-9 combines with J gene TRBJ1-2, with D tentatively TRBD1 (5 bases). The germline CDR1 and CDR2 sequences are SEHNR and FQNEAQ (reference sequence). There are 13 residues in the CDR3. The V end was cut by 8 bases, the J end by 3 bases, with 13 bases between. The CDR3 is CASSFRADYGYTF. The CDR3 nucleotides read TGTGCCAGCTCCTTCAGGGCGGACTATGGCTACACCTTC.

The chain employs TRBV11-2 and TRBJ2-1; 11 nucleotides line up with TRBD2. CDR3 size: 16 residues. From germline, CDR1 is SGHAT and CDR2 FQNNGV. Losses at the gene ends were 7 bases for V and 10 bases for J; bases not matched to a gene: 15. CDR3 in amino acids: CASNLLAGAPLGEQFF. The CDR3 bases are TGTGCCAGCAACCTACTAGCGGGAGCGCCGTTGGGGGAGCAGTTCTTC.

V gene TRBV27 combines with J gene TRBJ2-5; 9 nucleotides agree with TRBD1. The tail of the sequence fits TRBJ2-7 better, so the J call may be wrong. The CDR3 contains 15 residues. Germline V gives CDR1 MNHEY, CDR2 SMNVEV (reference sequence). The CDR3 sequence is CASATGTGFPYEQYF. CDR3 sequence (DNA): TGTGCCAGCGCCACCGGGACAGGGTTCCCCTACGAGCAGTACTTC.

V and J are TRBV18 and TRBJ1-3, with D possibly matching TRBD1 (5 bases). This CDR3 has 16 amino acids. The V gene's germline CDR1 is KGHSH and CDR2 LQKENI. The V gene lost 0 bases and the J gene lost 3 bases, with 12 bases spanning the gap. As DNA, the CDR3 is TGTGCCAGCTCACCACCGGAAGGGGCGCTTGGAAACACCATATATTTT. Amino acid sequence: CASSPPEGALGNTIYF. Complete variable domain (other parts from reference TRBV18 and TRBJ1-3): NAGVMQNPRHLVRRRGQEARLRCSPMKGHSHVYWYRQLPEEGLKFMVYLQKENIIDESGMPKERFSAEFPKEGPSILRIQQVVRGDSAAYFCASSPPEGALGNTIYFGEGSWLTVV.

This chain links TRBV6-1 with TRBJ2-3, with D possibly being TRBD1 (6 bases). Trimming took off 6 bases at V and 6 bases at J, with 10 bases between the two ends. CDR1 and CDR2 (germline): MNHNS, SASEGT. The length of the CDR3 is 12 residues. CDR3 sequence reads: CASRYDRDTQYF. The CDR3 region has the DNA TGTGCCAGCAGATACGACAGGGATACGCAGTATTTT.

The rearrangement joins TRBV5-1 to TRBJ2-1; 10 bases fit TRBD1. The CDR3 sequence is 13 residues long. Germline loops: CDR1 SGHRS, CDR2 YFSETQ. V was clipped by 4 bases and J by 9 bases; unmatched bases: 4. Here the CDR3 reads CASSRTGGREQFF. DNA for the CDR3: TGCGCCAGCAGCAGGACAGGGGGTCGTGAGCAGTTCTTC.

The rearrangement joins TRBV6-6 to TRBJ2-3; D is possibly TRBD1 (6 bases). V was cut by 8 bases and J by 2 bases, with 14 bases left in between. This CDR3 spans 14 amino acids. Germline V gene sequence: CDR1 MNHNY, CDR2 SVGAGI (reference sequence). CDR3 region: CASLQGPPTDTQYF. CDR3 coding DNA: TGTGCCAGCTTACAGGGTCCCCCCACAGATACGCAGTATTTT.